The table lists the clone carrying this T cell receptor beta chain with a few counts. Germline-derived CDR1 and CDR2 are MNHNS and SASEGT. The CDR3 length is 16 residues. V was clipped by 4 bases and J by 0 bases; unmatched bases: 2. The sample comes from a study of blood T cell repertoires in COVID-19. Study-level information: Italy, Spain and the United States were the sources of the convalescent and acute COVID-19 samples. Nucleic acid was either cDNA or gDNA, and it came from T cells, B-cell-depleted T cells, or PBMCs.

Per the authors' pipeline: The assay estimated nucleated cells by amplifying reference gene primers. Sequenced by immunoSEQ multiplex PCR; TCRdb stores in-frame clones only, minus some. Clone size and the V and J calls come from that table; the DNA yielded D and trimming. The table shows about 180,000 clones, with approximately 86% occurring only once. This receptor was obtained from a woman aged 45-60 years with acute or convalescent COVID-19. Sequenced input: peripheral blood. The V and J genes are TRBV6-1 and TRBJ1-4, with 10 bases identical to TRBD1. The CDR3 spells CASSAGQGATNEKLFF. Here the CDR3 DNA reads TGTGCCAGCAGTGCCGGACAGGGGGCAACTAATGAAAAACTGTTTTTT.